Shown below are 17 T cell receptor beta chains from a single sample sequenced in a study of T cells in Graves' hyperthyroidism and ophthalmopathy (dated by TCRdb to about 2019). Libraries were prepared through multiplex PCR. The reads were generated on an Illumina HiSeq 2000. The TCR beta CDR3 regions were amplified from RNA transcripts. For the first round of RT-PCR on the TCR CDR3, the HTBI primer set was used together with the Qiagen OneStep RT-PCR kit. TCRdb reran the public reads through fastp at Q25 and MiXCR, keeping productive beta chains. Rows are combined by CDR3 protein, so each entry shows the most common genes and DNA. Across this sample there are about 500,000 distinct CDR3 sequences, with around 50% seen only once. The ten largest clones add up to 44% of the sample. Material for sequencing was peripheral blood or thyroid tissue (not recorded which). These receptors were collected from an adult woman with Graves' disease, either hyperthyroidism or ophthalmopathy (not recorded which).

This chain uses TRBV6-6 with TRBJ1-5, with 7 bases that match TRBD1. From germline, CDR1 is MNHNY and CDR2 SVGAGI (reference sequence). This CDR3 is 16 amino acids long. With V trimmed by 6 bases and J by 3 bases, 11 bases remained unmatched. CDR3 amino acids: CASSGSGGTNNQPQHF. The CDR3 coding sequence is TGTGCCAGCAGCGGATCAGGGGGGACTAACAATCAGCCCCAGCATTTT.

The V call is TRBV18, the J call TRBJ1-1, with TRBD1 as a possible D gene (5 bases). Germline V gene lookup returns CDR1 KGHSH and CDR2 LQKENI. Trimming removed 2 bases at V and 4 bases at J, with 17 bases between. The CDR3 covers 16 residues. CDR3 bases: TGTGCCAGCTCACCAAGCGGACACTCCTCGGGCACTGAAGCTTTCTTT. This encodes CASSPSGHSSGTEAFF.

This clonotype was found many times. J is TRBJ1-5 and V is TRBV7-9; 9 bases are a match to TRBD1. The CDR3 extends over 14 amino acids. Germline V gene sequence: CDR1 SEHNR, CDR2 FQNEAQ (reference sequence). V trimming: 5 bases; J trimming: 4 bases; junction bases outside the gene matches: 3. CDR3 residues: CASSTGQGNQPQHF. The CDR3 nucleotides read TGTGCCAGCAGCACTGGACAGGGGAATCAGCCCCAGCATTTT.

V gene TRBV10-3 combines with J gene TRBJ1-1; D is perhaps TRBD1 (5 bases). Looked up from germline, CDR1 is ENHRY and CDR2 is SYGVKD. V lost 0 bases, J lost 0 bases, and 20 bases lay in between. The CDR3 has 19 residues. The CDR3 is CAISESEGSMTVMNTEAFF. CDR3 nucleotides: TGTGCCATCAGTGAGTCTGAGGGCAGTATGACAGTTATGAACACTGAAGCTTTCTTT.

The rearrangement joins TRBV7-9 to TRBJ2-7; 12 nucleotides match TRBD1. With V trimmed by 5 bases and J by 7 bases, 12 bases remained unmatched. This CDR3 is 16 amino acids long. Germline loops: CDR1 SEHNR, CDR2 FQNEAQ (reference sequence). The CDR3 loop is CASSRPPGQGAEEQYF. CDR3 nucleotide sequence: TGTGCCAGCAGCCGTCCCCCGGGACAGGGGGCAGAGGAGCAGTACTTC.

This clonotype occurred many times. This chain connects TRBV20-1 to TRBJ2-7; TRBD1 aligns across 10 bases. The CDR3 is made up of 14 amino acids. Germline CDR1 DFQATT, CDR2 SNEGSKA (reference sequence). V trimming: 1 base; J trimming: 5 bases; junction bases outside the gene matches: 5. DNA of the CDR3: TGCAGTGCTAGAGTAGGGACAGGGGTTAACGAGCAGTACTTC. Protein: CSARVGTGVNEQYF.

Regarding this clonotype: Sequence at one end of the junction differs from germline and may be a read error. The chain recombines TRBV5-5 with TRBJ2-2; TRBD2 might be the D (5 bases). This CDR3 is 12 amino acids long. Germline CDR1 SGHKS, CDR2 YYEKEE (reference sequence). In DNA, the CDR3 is TGTGCCAGCAGCCCCTACACCGGGGAGCTGCTTTTT. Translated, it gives CASSPYTGELLF.

CDR3 coding DNA: TGTGCCAGCAGCACAGGGACTAGCACCCAAGAGACCCAGTACTTC. This codes for CASSTGTSTQETQYF. The genes are TRBV7-2 and TRBJ2-5; 9 bases match TRBD2. The V gene end was trimmed by 5 bases and the J gene end by 1 base; junction bases not matched to a gene: 5. In germline, CDR1 is SGHTA, CDR2 FQGNSA. CDR3 length: 15 residues.

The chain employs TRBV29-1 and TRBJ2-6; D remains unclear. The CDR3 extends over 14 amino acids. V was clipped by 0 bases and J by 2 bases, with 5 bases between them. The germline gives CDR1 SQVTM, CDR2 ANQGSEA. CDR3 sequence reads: CSVEEGTGANVLTF. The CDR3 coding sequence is TGCAGCGTTGAAGAGGGTACTGGGGCCAACGTCCTGACTTTC.

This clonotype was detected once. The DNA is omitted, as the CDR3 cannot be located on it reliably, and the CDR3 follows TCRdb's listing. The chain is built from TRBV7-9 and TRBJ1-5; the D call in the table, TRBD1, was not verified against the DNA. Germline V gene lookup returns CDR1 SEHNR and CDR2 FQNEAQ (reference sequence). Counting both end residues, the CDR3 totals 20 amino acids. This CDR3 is CASSFYICSATRQPNQPQHF.

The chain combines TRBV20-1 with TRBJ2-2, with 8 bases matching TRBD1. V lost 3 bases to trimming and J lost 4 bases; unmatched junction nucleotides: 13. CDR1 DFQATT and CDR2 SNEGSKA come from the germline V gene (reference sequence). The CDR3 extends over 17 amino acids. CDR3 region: CSASQGASASRTGELFF. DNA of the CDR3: TGCAGTGCTAGCCAGGGGGCATCGGCTAGTCGCACCGGGGAGCTGTTTTTT.

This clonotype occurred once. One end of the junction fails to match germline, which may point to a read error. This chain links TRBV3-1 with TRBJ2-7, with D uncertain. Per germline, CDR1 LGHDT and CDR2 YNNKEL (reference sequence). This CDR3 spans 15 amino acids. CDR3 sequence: CASGQLYGGIRGQYF. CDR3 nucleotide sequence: TGTGCCAGCGGCCAATTATATGGCGGTATACGAGGGCAGTACTTC.

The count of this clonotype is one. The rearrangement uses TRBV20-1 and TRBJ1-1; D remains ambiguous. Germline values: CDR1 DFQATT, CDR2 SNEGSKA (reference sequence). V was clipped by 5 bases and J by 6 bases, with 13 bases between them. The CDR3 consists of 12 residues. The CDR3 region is CSAGRGDPEAFF. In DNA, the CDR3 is TGCAGTGCTGGCCGTGGGGATCCTGAAGCTTTCTTT.

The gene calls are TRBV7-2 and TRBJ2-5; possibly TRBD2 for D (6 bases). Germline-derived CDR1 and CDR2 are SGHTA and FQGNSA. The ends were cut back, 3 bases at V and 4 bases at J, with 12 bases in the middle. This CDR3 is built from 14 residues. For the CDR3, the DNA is TGTGCCAGCAGCTTCGGGAGCGGCTCAGAGACCCAGTACTTC. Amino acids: CASSFGSGSETQYF.

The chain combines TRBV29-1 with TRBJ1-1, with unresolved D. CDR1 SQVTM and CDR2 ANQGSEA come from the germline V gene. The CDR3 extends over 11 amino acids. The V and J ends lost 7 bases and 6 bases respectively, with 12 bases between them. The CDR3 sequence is CSAQGAAEAFF. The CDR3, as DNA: TGCAGCGCACAAGGCGCGGCTGAAGCTTTCTTT.

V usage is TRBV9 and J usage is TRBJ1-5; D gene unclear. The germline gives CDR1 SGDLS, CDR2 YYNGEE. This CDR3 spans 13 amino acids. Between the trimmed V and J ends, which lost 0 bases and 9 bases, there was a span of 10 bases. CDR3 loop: CASSVGLSRPQHF. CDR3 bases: TGTGCCAGCAGCGTAGGTCTTTCGCGGCCCCAGCATTTT. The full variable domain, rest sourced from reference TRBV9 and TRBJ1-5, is DSGVTQTPKHLITATGQRVTLRCSPRSGDLSVYWYQQSLDQGLQFLIQYYNGEERAKGNILERFSAQQFPDLHSELNLSSLELGDSALYFCASSVGLSRPQHFGDGTRLSIL.

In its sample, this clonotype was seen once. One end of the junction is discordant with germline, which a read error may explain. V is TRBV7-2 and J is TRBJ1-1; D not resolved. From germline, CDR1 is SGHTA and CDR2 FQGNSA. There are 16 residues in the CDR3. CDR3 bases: TGTGCCGGCAGCCCACGTTACAGATCCTACTGTTCTGAAGCTTTCTTT. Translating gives CAGSPRYRSYCSEAFF.